The 18 T cell receptor beta chains given below trace back to one sample, sequenced in a study of human T cells and chemical hapten exposure. In the library, unique molecular identifiers were attached to individual cDNA molecules. TCRdb reprocessed the reads via MiXCR and lists one record per CDR3 protein. Among around 120,000 distinct CDR3 sequences listed, roughly 8.5% were seen once. Unfractionated whole blood was the source of the extracted total RNA. Sequenced: whole blood. These TCRs come from a human donor in good health. Some clones in this sample may be carry-over from other donors' samples.

The V call is TRBV5-1, the J call TRBJ2-3; no clear D gene. V was shortened by 1 base and J by 4 bases, with 16 bases between the two germline ends. Germline CDR1 is SGHRS and CDR2 is YFSETQ. The CDR3 loop spans 16 amino acids. The CDR3 nucleotides are TGCGCCAGCAGCTTGCTCATCGGCGGAACGGCAGATACGCAGTATTTT. This codes for CASSLLIGGTADTQYF.

This clonotype came up a few times. The V and J genes are TRBV2 and TRBJ2-3, with D perhaps being TRBD1 or TRBD2 (5 bases each). This CDR3 contains 15 residues. Germline assignment: CDR1 SNHLY and CDR2 FYNNEI. The germline V and J ends were trimmed by 6 bases and 0 bases, with 13 bases remaining between them. CDR3 in amino acids: CASSNRDRSTDTQYF. The CDR3 region has the DNA TGTGCCAGCAGCAACCGGGACCGTAGCACAGATACGCAGTATTTT.

This clonotype came up many times. The chain uses TRBV9 and TRBJ1-5, with 7 bases fitting TRBD1. The CDR3 consists of 13 residues. Trimming took 3 bases from V and 4 from J; bases not matched to a gene: 1. CDR1 is SGDLS and CDR2 is YYNGEE in the germline V gene. CDR3 loop: CASSAGQNQPQHF. The CDR3 DNA reads as TGTGCCAGCAGCGCGGGACAGAATCAGCCCCAGCATTTT.

In its sample, this clonotype was seen many times. J is TRBJ1-6 and V is TRBV7-2; D unclear. There are 14 residues in the CDR3. From germline, CDR1 is SGHTA and CDR2 FQGNSA. With 1 base removed from V and 9 bases from J, the gap between germline ends came to 10 bases. As DNA, the CDR3 is TGTGCCAGCAGCTTAGAAGTAGTTGGTTCACCCCTCCACTTT. Protein product: CASSLEVVGSPLHF.

For this clonotype: A junction end diverges from the germline sequence, so it may reflect a read error. This chain links TRBV28 with TRBJ2-7, with D possibly TRBD1 on 5 matching bases. Germline V gives CDR1 MDHEN, CDR2 SYDVKM. The CDR3 is made up of 15 amino acids. This CDR3 is CASTLPDSGTYEQYF. CDR3 sequence (DNA): TGTGCCAGCACTTTACCCGACAGTGGAACTTACGAGCAGTACTTC.

The chain is built from TRBV12-3 or TRBV12-4 and TRBJ2-7, with TRBD2 identical over 11 bases. Trimming cost V 1 base and J 0 bases; bases outside gene matches: 2. The CDR3 is made up of 16 amino acids. Written as DNA, the CDR3 is TGTGCCAGCAGTTTAGGTAGCGGGGGGGTCTCCTACGAGCAGTACTTC. It translates to CASSLGSGGVSYEQYF.

This clonotype was seen many times. The chain combines TRBV4-2 with TRBJ2-1, with 11 bases fitting TRBD2. The V gene end was trimmed by 3 bases and the J gene end by 8 bases; junction bases not matched to a gene: 9. The CDR3 contains 16 residues. Germline CDR1 and CDR2: LGHNA and YNFKEQ. DNA of the CDR3: TGTGCCAGCAGCCAGGGGACCGGGACTAGCGGCTATGAGCAGTTCTTC. Protein: CASSQGTGTSGYEQFF.

This clonotype has a count of ten or more. The chain joins TRBV7-9 to TRBJ1-2; D remains unclear. The CDR3 consists of 12 residues. The V gene lost 5 bases and the J gene lost 8 bases, with 12 bases spanning the gap. Germline V gene sequence: CDR1 SEHNR, CDR2 FQNEAQ (reference sequence). The CDR3 loop reads CASSIEARGYTF. Here the CDR3 DNA reads TGTGCCAGCAGCATCGAAGCGCGGGGCTACACCTTC.

This clonotype was counted a few times. The chain is built from TRBV27 and TRBJ1-1; 8 nucleotides match TRBD1. CDR3 length: 12 amino acids. J was trimmed by 6 bases and V by 8 bases; bases with no gene match: 5. Germline CDR1 and CDR2: MNHEY and SMNVEV (reference sequence). CDR3 in DNA: TGTGCCAGCCGACAGGGGATCGCTGAAGCTTTCTTT. As protein: CASRQGIAEAFF.

This clonotype was detected ten times or more. CDR3 DNA: TGCAGCGTTGAAGACACCGGGCCCAAGAGCTCTGGAAACACCATATATTTT. Protein: CSVEDTGPKSSGNTIYF. V gene TRBV29-1 combines with J gene TRBJ1-3, with no clear D. V gave up 0 bases and J gave up 0 bases, with 15 bases separating them. CDR1 and CDR2 from the germline V gene are SQVTM and ANQGSEA. CDR3 size: 17 residues.

In its sample, this clonotype was seen many times. The rearrangement joins TRBV6-1 to TRBJ1-1, with D tentatively TRBD1 (6 bases). This CDR3 has 14 amino acids. V lost 2 bases to trimming and J lost 5 bases, with 12 bases between them. The germline V gene encodes CDR1 MNHNS and CDR2 SASEGT. In DNA, the CDR3 is TGTGCCAGCAGTGAATTTGGGAGGGGGACTGAAGCTTTCTTT. It specifies CASSEFGRGTEAFF.

This clonotype was counted between two and nine times. The CDR3: CASRDQERASGANVLTF. The CDR3 nucleotides are TGTGCCAGCAGGGACCAAGAAAGGGCCTCTGGGGCCAACGTCCTGACTTTC. The J gene is TRBJ2-6, the V gene TRBV5-4; no firm D call. There are 17 residues in the CDR3. Germline values: CDR1 SGHNT, CDR2 YYREEE (reference sequence). V was cut by 5 bases and J by 0 bases, with 15 bases left in between.

Of note for this clonotype: A much larger clone differs by one base, so this may be a read error. V is TRBV12-3 or TRBV12-4 and J is TRBJ1-6, with 7 bases lining up with TRBD1. This CDR3 comprises 15 residues. The CDR3 here is CASRQTGSPGSPLYF. The CDR3 bases are TGTGCCAGCAGACAGACAGGGTCCCCTGGTTCACCCCTCTACTTT.

The CDR3 here is CASSDRNRDYRPQHF. The CDR3 region has the DNA TGTGCCAGCAGTGACCGAAACAGGGATTATCGGCCCCAGCATTTT. The rearrangement uses TRBV6-1 and TRBJ1-5; D perhaps matches TRBD1 (6 bases). V was trimmed by 3 bases and J by 9 bases, leaving 18 bases between them. The CDR3 runs to 15 residues. The germline CDR1 and CDR2 sequences are MNHNS and SASEGT.

This clonotype showed up many times. This rearrangement joins TRBV10-3 to TRBJ1-1, with TRBD1 as a possible D gene (6 bases). This CDR3 has 15 amino acids. Trimming stripped 7 bases from V and 5 bases from J, with 20 bases between. Germline V CDR1 and CDR2: ENHRY, SYGVKD. The DNA of the CDR3 is TGTGCCATCATCCCAGGCTGGGGGCGGAGTACTGAAGCTTTCTTT. Its translation: CAIIPGWGRSTEAFF.

This clonotype was seen many times. The chain links TRBV19 to TRBJ1-5; unclear D gene. Trimming removed 6 bases at V and 0 bases at J, with 3 bases between. The CDR3 is made up of 12 amino acids. Germline CDR1 LNHDA, CDR2 SQIVND (reference sequence). CDR3 coding DNA: TGTGCCAGTAGCGTTAGCAATCAGCCCCAGCATTTT. Encoded protein: CASSVSNQPQHF.

About this clonotype: Just one base apart from a much larger clone, this may be a read error. This chain joins TRBV29-1 and TRBJ1-1, with D hard to call. The CDR3 runs to 13 residues. CDR1 is SQVTM, CDR2 ANQGSEA, per germline. Trimming left V 5 bases short and J 3 bases short, with 13 bases between. In nucleotides, the CDR3 is TGCAGCGTTAAGCCCAGGCTGTACACTGAAGCTTTCTTT. Translation gives CSVKPRLYTEAFF.

The chain uses TRBV6-5 and TRBJ1-2, with a weak D call TRBD1 (6 bases). With 0 bases removed from V and 3 bases from J, the gap between germline ends came to 17 bases. The CDR3 is 17 amino acids. The germline CDR1 and CDR2 sequences are MNHEY and SVGAGI. The chain's CDR3 is CASSYSTAGAEDYGYTF. CDR3 nucleotides: TGTGCCAGCAGTTACTCGACGGCGGGGGCGGAGGACTATGGCTACACCTTC.